This T cell receptor (beta chain) was identified in a study of cytomegalovirus exposure and HLA in healthy donors. Looking at the study overall: A subsequent analysis stated that the 100 to 150 validation repertoires were run on the same platform as the approximately 700 first-cohort repertoires. Study results and caveats: The TCR clusters that emerged in the first cohort tended, a later analysis found, to co-occur in the approximately 120 validation repertoires. The study put 150 or so TCR beta chains on its list as cytomegalovirus-associated.

The repertoire was sequenced with immunoSEQ multiplex PCR; TCRdb's copy has only in-frame clones and lacks some. The data contain 100,000 or so clones, 85% of them singletons. Comment on this clone: Its antigen remains unidentified.

The length of the CDR3 is 15 residues. Unmatched junction bases numbered 2, after V lost 2 bases and J lost 4 bases. The V gene's germline CDR1 is WNHNN and CDR2 SYGVQD (reference sequence). The specimen sequenced was PBMCs. The TCR comes from a man younger than 35 in good health and CMV-seropositive. The chain joins TRBV10-1 to TRBJ1-5; TRBD1 agrees at 10 bases. The DNA of the CDR3 is TGCGCCAGCAGTGAGCAGGGACAGGGGAATCAGCCCCAGCATTTT. It codes for CASSEQGQGNQPQHF.